This TCR beta chain was sequenced during a study of blood T cell repertoires in COVID-19. Study as a whole: The United States, Italy and Spain supplied acute and convalescent COVID-19 samples. T cells, B-cell-depleted T cells, or PBMCs provided the cDNA or gDNA that served as material.

CDR3 length: 13 residues. With 2 bases removed from V and 6 bases from J, the gap between germline ends came to 8 bases. CDR1 is SGHRS and CDR2 is YFSETQ in the germline V gene. The table lists this clone with a count of one. Authors' methods: Using reference gene primer amplification, nucleated cell counts were estimated. Method: immunoSEQ multiplex PCR; TCRdb's copy keeps in-frame clones and lacks some. The V and J calls and the clone size are those of that table, but D and trimming were determined from the DNA. The table shows some 87,000 clones, with approximately 84% occurring only once. The TCR comes from an elderly man with active or convalescent COVID-19. Input material: peripheral blood. This rearrangement joins TRBV5-1 to TRBJ2-2; tentative D call: TRBD1 (5 bases). CDR3 coding DNA: TGCGCCAGCAGCTTCACAGGCGCCGGGGAGCTGTTTTTT. Translating it yields CASSFTGAGELFF.